This T cell receptor (beta chain) was identified during a study of T cell responses to AZD1222 COVID-19 vaccine. Libraries were prepared by immunoSEQ multiplex PCR; TCRdb keeps only in-frame clonotypes and omits some of them. The data show fewer than 150,000 clones, about 91% seen once. The count of this clone is one. V lost 3 bases, J lost 7 bases, and 13 bases stayed unmatched. The germline V gene encodes CDR1 SGHRS and CDR2 YFSETQ. This CDR3 is 18 amino acids long. The chain couples TRBV5-1 to TRBJ2-2, with 12 bases fitting TRBD1. This clonotype was obtained from an adult in good health. The source material was peripheral blood, sampled on day 0 of AZD1222 vaccination. CDR3 amino acids: CASSSPTGQGAQGGELFF. The CDR3 bases are TGCGCCAGCAGCTCCCCGACGGGACAGGGGGCGCAGGGCGGGGAGCTGTTTTTT.